The rows below give T cell receptor beta chains drawn from one sample of a study of blood T cell repertoires in COVID-19. Profiled with immunoSEQ multiplex PCR; TCRdb holds only in-frame clones, not every one. Found here are about 230,000 clones, roughly 83% of them singletons; the top ten hold 6% to 9.5%. Sequenced: peripheral blood. These receptors came from a woman in her forties or fifties with acute or convalescent COVID-19. Each CDR3 is given with its conserved first and last residue. A D gene is named only where the DNA matches it firmly. Clone size is stated in some rows and not others, as once, few, many or a class when expanded.

j_call,clone_size,v_call,d_call,cdr3_nt,cdr3_aa
TRBJ2-3,few,TRBV10-1,TRBD2,TGCGCCAGCAGTGAGTCGGGACTAGCGAGCACAGATACGCAGTATTTT,CASSESGLASTDTQYF
TRBJ2-1,once,TRBV9,TRBD2,TGTGCCAGCGCGGGAGCTGGGAATGAGCAGTTCTTC,CASAGAGNEQFF
TRBJ2-3,.,TRBV29-1,.,TGCAGCGTTGCCCTCGGCGGGACTAGCACAGATACGCAGTATTTT,CSVALGGTSTDTQYF
TRBJ2-1,.,TRBV11-2,TRBD2,TGTGCCAGCAGCTTAGCACATTGGGGACTAGCCTACAATGAGCAGTTCTTC,CASSLAHWGLAYNEQFF
TRBJ1-1,.,TRBV2,TRBD1,TGTGCCAGCATGACAGGGGGCTGGTGGACTGAAGCTTTCTTT,CASMTGGWWTEAFF
TRBJ1-5,.,TRBV19,TRBD1,TGTGGAACAGGGGCTAATCAGCCCCAGCATTTT,CGTGANQPQHF
TRBJ1-6,.,TRBV14,.,TGTGCCAGCAGCCAAGAGGGGGGTAATAATTCACCCCTCCACTTT,CASSQEGGNNSPLHF
TRBJ2-2,.,TRBV28,.,TGTGCCAGCACCTTAGACAGAGAGACCGGGGAGCTGTTTTTT,CASTLDRETGELFF
TRBJ2-1,.,TRBV3-1/TRBV3-2,.,TGTGCCAGCAGCCAGGCCCCCGGGATTGAGCAGTTCTTC,CASSQAPGIEQFF
TRBJ2-5,.,TRBV24-1,.,TGTGCCACCAGTGCCCCCCAGGGTACTGTGGAAGGTATAGAGACCCAGTACTTC,CATSAPQGTVEGIETQYF
TRBJ2-1,.,TRBV28,.,TGTGCCAGCAGTTTTTTGAGCTCCTACAATGAGCAGTTCTTC,CASSFLSSYNEQFF
TRBJ2-7,.,TRBV7-9,.,TGTGCCAGCAGCCACAGGGAGAAACTCTACGAGCAGTACTTC,CASSHREKLYEQYF
TRBJ2-2,.,TRBV9,.,TGTGCCAGCAGCGTAGCCCATAGCACCGGGGAGCTGTTTTTT,CASSVAHSTGELFF
TRBJ1-2,.,TRBV6-6,TRBD1,TGTGCCAGCAGCCCGACAGGGGGCGGATATGGCTACACCTTC,CASSPTGGGYGYTF
TRBJ1-2,.,TRBV5-1,TRBD1,TGCGCCAGCAGCGCGAGGACAGGGGGCCAGGATGGCTACACCTTC,CASSARTGGQDGYTF
TRBJ2-1,once,TRBV28,.,TGTGCCAGCAGTGTGGCGGACAGCGTCAATGAGCAGTTCTTC,CASSVADSVNEQFF
TRBJ1-5,.,TRBV5-1,TRBD1,TGCGCCAGCAGTCCCGGCGGACAGGGGAATCAGCCCCAGCATTTT,CASSPGGQGNQPQHF
TRBJ1-1,.,TRBV5-1,TRBD1,TGCGCCAGCAGCTTGGCTGAGGGGGCGCAAGGCACTGAAGCTTTCTTT,CASSLAEGAQGTEAFF
TRBJ2-3,.,TRBV3-1/TRBV3-2,.,TGTGCCAGCAGCCCGCGCCGTCCCCCAGATACGCAGTATTTT,CASSPRRPPDTQYF
TRBJ2-3,.,TRBV10-3,TRBD1,TGTGCCCTCGCACGGACAGGGAGCACAGATACGCAGTATTTT,CALARTGSTDTQYF
TRBJ2-5,.,TRBV24-1,TRBD1,TGTGCCATCGGACAGGGGCAAGAGACCCAGTACTTC,CAIGQGQETQYF
TRBJ2-3,.,TRBV19,.,TGTGCCAGTAGCTTCAGTACAGATACGCAGTATTTT,CASSFSTDTQYF
TRBJ2-7,.,TRBV20-1,.,TGCAGTGCTAGAGATGAACTAAAGCAGTACTTC,CSARDELKQYF
TRBJ2-3,.,TRBV7-9,TRBD1,TGTGCCAGCAGCCCGGGACAGGGTATCACAGATACGCAGTATTTT,CASSPGQGITDTQYF
TRBJ1-1,.,TRBV28,.,TGTGCCAGCATTACACACCAGAACACTGAAGCTTTCTTT,CASITHQNTEAFF
TRBJ2-7,.,TRBV15,TRBD2,TGTGCCACCAGCCGAAGTAGTAGCGGGGCGGGGGACGAGCAGTACTTC,CATSRSSSGAGDEQYF
TRBJ1-4,.,TRBV3-1/TRBV3-2,TRBD1,TGTGCCAGCAGGAACAGGGGTGGTGAAAAACTGTTTTTT,CASRNRGGEKLFF
TRBJ1-4,.,TRBV7-8,TRBD1,TGTGCCAGCAGCTCCCCGGGACAGGGTCAACTGTTTTTT,CASSSPGQGQLFF
TRBJ2-1,.,TRBV4-2,.,TGTGCCAGCAGCCAACTGACTCCCCTAGGGGCCCCGTCGAGCTCCTACAATGAGCAGTTCTTC,CASSQLTPLGAPSSSYNEQFF
TRBJ2-7,.,TRBV4-1,.,TGCGCCAGCAGCGAAAGACAGAACTACGAGCAGTACTTC,CASSERQNYEQYF
TRBJ1-6,.,TRBV9,TRBD1,TGTGCCAGCAGCGCAAGCCTTACAGGGGGCCCCCTCCACTTT,CASSASLTGGPLHF
TRBJ1-1,.,TRBV4-1,TRBD1,TGCGCCAGCAGCCAAGATACGGACAGGGCAGCTTTCTTT,CASSQDTDRAAFF
TRBJ2-2,.,TRBV30,TRBD1,TGTGCCTGGAAGCCTACAGGGGTGAACACCGGGGAGCTGTTTTTT,CAWKPTGVNTGELFF
TRBJ1-1,.,TRBV27,.,TGTGCCAGCAGGGGACTTCGGAACACTGAAGCTTTCTTT,CASRGLRNTEAFF
TRBJ2-5,once,TRBV6-5,.,TGTGCCAGCAGTCGTACAGGGCAAGAGACCCAGTACTTC,CASSRTGQETQYF
TRBJ2-3,.,TRBV7-2,TRBD2,TGTGCCAGCAGCCTAAACAGCGGGGGGACCGGGGATACGCAGTATTTT,CASSLNSGGTGDTQYF
TRBJ1-2,.,TRBV2,.,TGTGCCAGCATCCGGGAGGCCTTTAACTATGGCTACACCTTC,CASIREAFNYGYTF
TRBJ2-1,.,TRBV15,.,TGTGCCACCAGCAGAGATACTGCGAGCTCCTACAATGAGCAGTTCTTC,CATSRDTASSYNEQFF
TRBJ1-2,.,TRBV19,TRBD1,TGTGCCAGTAGGCCCCCGGGACAGGGGTATGGCTACACCTTC,CASRPPGQGYGYTF
TRBJ1-2,.,TRBV28,.,TGTGCCAGCAGTACCCCAGCTAACTATGGCTACACCTTC,CASSTPANYGYTF
TRBJ1-5,.,TRBV6-5,TRBD1,TGTGCCAGCAGTCGGGACAGAGTCGCGAATCAGCCCCAGCATTTT,CASSRDRVANQPQHF
TRBJ2-2,.,TRBV12-3/TRBV12-4,.,TGTGCCAGCAGTTTAAGCGCCGGGGAGCTGTTTTTT,CASSLSAGELFF
TRBJ2-1,few,TRBV7-8,TRBD2,TGTGCCAGCAGCTCCTCCGGGACTAGGAACAATGAGCAGTTCTTC,CASSSSGTRNNEQFF
TRBJ2-2,.,TRBV30,.,TGTGCCTGGAAGTACAGGGTCACCGGGGAGCTGTTTTTT,CAWKYRVTGELFF
TRBJ1-3,once,TRBV7-2,.,TGTGCCAGCAGCCCCCAGGAACTTTCAAACACCATATATTTT,CASSPQELSNTIYF
TRBJ1-1,.,TRBV19,TRBD1,TGTGCCAGTCAACCCCGGACAGGGTATGGCACTGAAGCTTTCTTT,CASQPRTGYGTEAFF
TRBJ1-2,.,TRBV12-3/TRBV12-4,.,TGTGCCAGCACCTGGGGTCGGGGCTATGGCTACACCTTC,CASTWGRGYGYTF
TRBJ2-1,.,TRBV20-1,.,TGCAGTGCTAGCGGCGGGGATGAGCAGTTCTTC,CSASGGDEQFF
TRBJ2-5,.,TRBV6-2/TRBV6-3,TRBD2,TGTGCCAGCAGTCAGGGACTAGCGGGGGGTCACCAAGAGACCCAGTACTTC,CASSQGLAGGHQETQYF
TRBJ2-7,.,TRBV11-3,.,TGTGCCAGCAGCAACGGGAACTCCTACGAGCAGTACTTC,CASSNGNSYEQYF
TRBJ2-4,.,TRBV5-6,.,TGTGCCAGCAGCTTACCGGGGGGCGCGGGAAACATTCAGTACTTC,CASSLPGGAGNIQYF
TRBJ2-7,few,TRBV28,TRBD1,TGTGCCAGCAGTGGTTCGACAGGGACCTACGAGCAGTACTTC,CASSGSTGTYEQYF
TRBJ2-2,.,TRBV4-2,.,TGTGCCAGCAGCAACAGGGCCGGGGAGCTGTTTTTT,CASSNRAGELFF
TRBJ2-7,.,TRBV11-2,TRBD1,TGTGCCAGCAGTCCACCCGGGACAGGGGTTTCCTCCTACGAGCAGTACTTC,CASSPPGTGVSSYEQYF
TRBJ1-5,.,TRBV18,.,TGTGCCAGCTCACCATCGGCAGGCCTATATAGCAATCAGCCCCAGCATTTT,CASSPSAGLYSNQPQHF
TRBJ1-5,.,TRBV28,TRBD1,TGTGCCAGCAGATATAAAAGGGACAGGGCTAACCAGCCCCAGCATTTT,CASRYKRDRANQPQHF
TRBJ2-3,.,TRBV18,TRBD1,TGTGCCAGCTCCCTCACAGGGGCGTCCACAGATACGCAGTATTTT,CASSLTGASTDTQYF
TRBJ2-7,.,TRBV5-3,TRBD2,TGTGCCAGAAGCCGGGACGGGGACTACTACGAGCAGTACTTC,CARSRDGDYYEQYF
TRBJ1-2,.,TRBV19,TRBD1,TGTGCCAGTAGTATAAGGGGGCCGGAATATGGCTACACCTTC,CASSIRGPEYGYTF
TRBJ2-5,.,TRBV5-1,TRBD1,TGCGCCAGCAGCTTTGGACAGGGAGAGACCCAGTACTTC,CASSFGQGETQYF